The rows below give T cell receptor beta chains drawn from one sample of a study of CXCR3-negative and CXCR3-positive naive CD8 T cells. TCRdb reprocessed the 5' RACE reads; each CDR3 protein has one entry and no DNA is given. The data show tens of thousands of distinct CDR3 sequences, and the top ten clones hold around 1%. The sequencing sample was made of naive CXCR3- CD8+ T cells from blood. These receptor sequences come from a human donor in good health. Some clones in this sample may be carry-over from other donors' samples. CDR3s include the opening cysteine and the closing phenylalanine or tryptophan. Where a row states a size, it is once, few, many or the class of an expanded clone; other rows omit it.

NA | TRBJ2-4 | TRBV11-2 | CASSLGLAGGSQNIQYF
NA | TRBJ2-1 | TRBV6-2/TRBV6-3 | CASTLTGGPYNEQFF
NA | TRBJ2-1 | TRBV9 | CASSMGGGEQFF
NA | TRBJ2-7 | TRBV10-3 | CAIFGTSGPKSYEQYF
NA | TRBJ2-7 | TRBV29-1 | CSVLRLGEGYEQYF
NA | TRBJ2-7 | TRBV20-1 | CSARGLSYEQYF
NA | TRBJ2-7 | TRBV7-9 | CASSFGEDWQYF
NA | TRBJ2-3 | TRBV9 | CASSVGISGGADTQYF
NA | TRBJ2-7 | TRBV6-5 | CAISDRPIEYYEQYF
NA | TRBJ2-1 | TRBV7-8 | CASRSYNEQFF
NA | TRBJ2-1 | TRBV15 | CATSREDNEQFF
NA | TRBJ1-1 | TRBV12-3/TRBV12-4 | CASSPQRMNTEAFF
NA | TRBJ2-7 | TRBV20-1 | CSASSGVTYEQYF
NA | TRBJ1-5 | TRBV27 | CASKLQGLQGNNQPQHF
NA | TRBJ2-3 | TRBV19 | CASSTHTDTQYF
NA | TRBJ1-5 | TRBV20-1 | CSARDFRTGHSNQPQHF
NA | TRBJ1-5 | TRBV4-1 | CASSQVAGDQPQHF
NA | TRBJ2-2 | TRBV5-1 | CASSLEVGATGELFF
medium-sized | TRBJ1-1 | TRBV6-1 | CASSEDAYTEAFF
NA | TRBJ2-3 | TRBV5-1 | CASSGSGGTDTQYF
NA | TRBJ1-1 | TRBV11-1 | CASSPEVETGAEAFF
NA | TRBJ1-2 | TRBV6-6 | CASSYKGQEINYSYTF
NA | TRBJ2-7 | TRBV7-2 | CASSYTSGGALEQYF
NA | TRBJ1-2 | TRBV29-1 | CSVETETGYTF
NA | TRBJ2-1 | TRBV11-2 | CASSLDPAGLYNEQFF
NA | TRBJ2-6 | TRBV7-8 | CASSLVFDRSLRGANVLTF
NA | TRBJ2-7 | TRBV28 | CASSFQREIHEQYF
NA | TRBJ1-6 | TRBV7-8 | CASSHWATGGGSPLHF
NA | TRBJ2-1 | TRBV25-1 | CASSSRNYNEQFF
NA | TRBJ2-2 | TRBV29-1 | CSGAGQSGELFF
NA | TRBJ2-7 | TRBV9 | CASSQGSPSYEQYF
NA | TRBJ1-2 | TRBV29-1 | CSVEDWPLAVNYGYTF
NA | TRBJ1-2 | TRBV18 | CASSPPLHSNYGYTF
NA | TRBJ2-7 | TRBV15 | CATSRTSGPALHEQFF
NA | TRBJ2-7 | TRBV29-1 | CSVDISGGYEQYF
NA | TRBJ2-7 | TRBV12-3/TRBV12-4 | CASSPTSGGYEQYF
NA | TRBJ2-3 | TRBV7-2 | CASSLLAGGLDTQYF
NA | TRBJ1-2 | TRBV29-1 | CSVGGQDDVMGYTF
NA | TRBJ2-7 | TRBV10-3 | CAITWGNEQYF
NA | TRBJ2-3 | TRBV4-3 | CASSHPTGDNTDTQYF
NA | TRBJ1-5 | TRBV29-1 | CSATAGQNQPQHF